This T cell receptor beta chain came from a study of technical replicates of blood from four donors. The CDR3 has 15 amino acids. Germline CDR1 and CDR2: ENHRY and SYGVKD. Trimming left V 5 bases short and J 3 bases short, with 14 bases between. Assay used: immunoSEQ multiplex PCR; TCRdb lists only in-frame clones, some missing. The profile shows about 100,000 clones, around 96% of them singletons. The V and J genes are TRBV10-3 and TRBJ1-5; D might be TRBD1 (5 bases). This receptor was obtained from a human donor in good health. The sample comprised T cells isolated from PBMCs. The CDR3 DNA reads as TGTGCCATCAGTTGGACATCGGACAACAATCAGCCCCAGCATTTT. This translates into CAISWTSDNNQPQHF.